These 16 T cell receptor beta chains were sequenced from one sample in a study of cytotoxic CD8 clonotypes in ibrutinib-treated CLL. Libraries were prepared by immunoSEQ multiplex PCR; TCRdb keeps only in-frame clonotypes and omits some of them. The repertoire includes some 300,000 clones, 70% to 80% of them detected once, and roughly 6.3% sits in the top ten. Material: PBMCs, obtained before ibrutinib treatment. These receptors were collected from a human donor with chronic lymphocytic leukemia.

This clone was detected only once. The chain couples TRBV18 to TRBJ1-2; tentative D call: TRBD1 (6 bases). The CDR3 is made up of 15 amino acids. The germline gives CDR1 KGHSH, CDR2 LQKENI. Deletions cut 4 bases from V and 8 bases from J, with 20 bases between. The CDR3 bases are TGTGCCAGCTCACACTCTACAGGGAACCTTTGGGGCTACACCTTC. It yields the protein CASSHSTGNLWGYTF.

V usage is TRBV11-3 and J usage is TRBJ2-1; 13 bases are a match to TRBD2. V lost 5 bases to trimming and J lost 3 bases; unmatched junction nucleotides: 4. Germline V gene data show CDR1 as SGHNT and CDR2 as YENEEA. This CDR3 region has 16 residues. The CDR3 sequence is CASSQGTSGIYNEQFF. The DNA of the CDR3 is TGTGCCAGCAGCCAAGGGACTAGCGGGATCTACAATGAGCAGTTCTTC.

The rearrangement joins TRBV9 to TRBJ2-1, with 7 bases lining up with TRBD1. V lost 5 bases, J lost 5 bases, and 1 base stayed unmatched. Germline values: CDR1 SGDLS, CDR2 YYNGEE. The CDR3 has 12 residues. CDR3 sequence (DNA): TGTGCCAGCAGGACAGGGAACAATGAGCAGTTCTTC. This encodes CASRTGNNEQFF.

The rearrangement joins TRBV7-8 to TRBJ1-2, with D hard to call. V dropped 4 bases and J dropped 2 bases, with 14 bases sitting between them. The length of the CDR3 is 15 residues. CDR1 is SGHVS and CDR2 is FQNEAQ in the germline V gene. The CDR3 coding sequence is TGTGCCAGCAGCTATCTCATCGGGGTAAACTATGGCTACACCTTC. Translated: CASSYLIGVNYGYTF.

This clone came up a few times. This sequence joins TRBV10-3 and TRBJ2-6, with unresolved D. This CDR3 is built from 16 residues. Trimming removed 6 bases from V and 0 bases from J, with 12 bases in between. CDR1 and CDR2 (germline): ENHRY, SYGVKD. CDR3 residues: CAISPTLGSGANVLTF. The CDR3 nucleotides read TGTGCCATCAGCCCCACGTTGGGCTCTGGGGCCAACGTCCTGACTTTC.

The CDR3 protein is CASSPRTYQETQYF. CDR3 DNA sequence: TGTGCCAGCAGCCCACGGACATACCAAGAGACCCAGTACTTC. The chain has TRBV6-1 and TRBJ2-5, with a possible D match to TRBD1 (5 bases). Trimming took 6 bases from V and 0 from J, leaving 11 bases between them. There are 14 residues in the CDR3. Germline CDR1 is MNHNS and CDR2 is SASEGT.

The chain recombines TRBV9 with TRBJ2-3; D might be TRBD2 (6 bases). CDR3 length: 15 residues. Germline-derived CDR1 and CDR2 are SGDLS and YYNGEE. V gave up 0 bases and J gave up 0 bases, with 8 bases separating them. This chain's CDR3 is CASSVAGTSTDTQYF. CDR3 nucleotides: TGTGCCAGCAGCGTAGCCGGGACTAGCACAGATACGCAGTATTTT.

The chain has TRBV14 and TRBJ2-7, with 8 positions matching TRBD1. The CDR3 is made up of 15 amino acids. V shed 0 bases and J 3 bases; nucleotides not matched to a gene: 4. CDR1 is SGHDN, CDR2 FVKESK, per germline. CDR3 bases: TGTGCCAGCAGCCAAGAAACGGACAGGGTCTACGAGCAGTACTTC. This sequence encodes CASSQETDRVYEQYF. Filled out from reference TRBV14 and TRBJ2-7, the complete variable domain reads EAGVTQFPSHSVIEKGQTVTLRCDPISGHDNLYWYRRVMGKEIKFLLHFVKESKQDESGMPNNRFLAERTGGTYSTLKVQPAELEDSGVYFCASSQETDRVYEQYFGPGTRLTVT.

J is TRBJ2-7 and V is TRBV7-9, with 8 bases identical to TRBD2. V lost 5 bases, J lost 2 bases, and 5 bases stayed unmatched. Per germline, CDR1 SEHNR and CDR2 FQNEAQ (reference sequence). The CDR3 loop spans 14 amino acids. CDR3 bases: TGTGCCAGCAGCCAAAACGGGAGGGCCTACGAGCAGTACTTC. The encoded protein is CASSQNGRAYEQYF.

Notes on this clone: The junction departs from the called germline gene at one end, perhaps through a read error. The genes are TRBV7-9 and TRBJ1-3; D gene unclear. The CDR3 consists of 14 residues. Germline CDR1 reads SEHNR; CDR2 reads FQNEAQ (reference sequence). CDR3 region: CASSFGGSGITIYF. The CDR3 nucleotides read TGTGCCAGCAGCTTTGGCGGCTCTGGAATCACCATATATTTT.

The gene calls are TRBV5-1 and TRBJ1-4; D is undetermined. Trimming removed 3 bases from V and 0 bases from J, with 12 bases in between. Germline V gene sequence: CDR1 SGHRS, CDR2 YFSETQ. This CDR3 is 16 amino acids long. In DNA, the CDR3 is TGCGCCAGCAGCTACCTACCGCCAGCAACTAATGAAAAACTGTTTTTT. Amino acid sequence: CASSYLPPATNEKLFF.

The chain couples TRBV9 to TRBJ2-1; TRBD2 matches at 7 bases. The germline gives CDR1 SGDLS, CDR2 YYNGEE. Trimming removed 0 bases from V and 7 bases from J; junction bases left unmatched: 7. The CDR3 covers 15 residues. CDR3 DNA: TGTGCCAGCAGCGTAGCTCCGGGAGCGGGGAATGAGCAGTTCTTC. This codes for CASSVAPGAGNEQFF.

In DNA, the CDR3 is TGTGCCTGGTATTCTGGCTTTGCCGGGGAGCTGTTTTTT. It translates to CAWYSGFAGELFF. The chain combines TRBV30 with TRBJ2-2; unclear D gene. Trimming took off 5 bases at V and 6 bases at J, with 13 bases between the two ends. This CDR3 has 13 amino acids. Germline CDR1 is GTSNPN and CDR2 is SVGIG (reference sequence).

The CDR3 spells CAISESRQLYNEQFF. The CDR3 DNA reads TGTGCCATCAGTGAGTCGAGACAGCTCTACAATGAGCAGTTCTTC. This sequence joins TRBV10-3 and TRBJ2-1, with D possibly being TRBD1 (5 bases). There are 15 residues in the CDR3. Per germline, CDR1 ENHRY and CDR2 SYGVKD. Trimming took 0 bases from V and 3 from J, leaving 9 bases between them.

The chain couples TRBV19 to TRBJ1-1; no clear D gene. This CDR3 contains 14 residues. The V end was cut by 3 bases, the J end by 1 base, with 9 bases between. Germline V lookup: CDR1 LNHDA, CDR2 SQIVND (reference sequence). CDR3 amino acids: CASSIYDGNTEAFF. The CDR3 DNA is TGTGCCAGTAGTATTTATGATGGGAACACTGAAGCTTTCTTT.

V usage is TRBV14 and J usage is TRBJ2-7; the match to TRBD1 covers 7 bases. Germline V CDR1 and CDR2: SGHDN, FVKESK. The V segment lost 0 bases and the J segment 4 bases; nucleotides outside the gene matches: 12. The CDR3 runs 17 residues. DNA of the CDR3: TGTGCCAGCAGCCAAGATTTGCCGCCGGGACAGAATTACGAGCAGTACTTC. Translating it yields CASSQDLPPGQNYEQYF. Using reference TRBV14 and TRBJ2-7 for the parts outside the CDR3, the full variable domain is EAGVTQFPSHSVIEKGQTVTLRCDPISGHDNLYWYRRVMGKEIKFLLHFVKESKQDESGMPNNRFLAERTGGTYSTLKVQPAELEDSGVYFCASSQDLPPGQNYEQYFGPGTRLTVT.